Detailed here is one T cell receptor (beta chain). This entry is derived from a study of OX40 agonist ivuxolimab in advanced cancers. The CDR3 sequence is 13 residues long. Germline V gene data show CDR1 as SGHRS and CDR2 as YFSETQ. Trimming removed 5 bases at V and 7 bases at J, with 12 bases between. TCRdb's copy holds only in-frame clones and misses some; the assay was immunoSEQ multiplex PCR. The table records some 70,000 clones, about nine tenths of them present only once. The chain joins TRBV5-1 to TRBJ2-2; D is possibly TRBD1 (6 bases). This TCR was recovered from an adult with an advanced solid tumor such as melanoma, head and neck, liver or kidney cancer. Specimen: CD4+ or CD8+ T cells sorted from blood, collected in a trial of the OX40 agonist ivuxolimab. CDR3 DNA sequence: TGCGCCAGCAGGACGGGGACACTCGGGGAGCTGTTTTTT. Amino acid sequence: CASRTGTLGELFF.